Below, 2 T cell receptor beta chains from the same sample are listed, as sequenced in a study of blood T cell repertoires in COVID-19. The protocol was immunoSEQ multiplex PCR, while the TCRdb copy is restricted to in-frame clones and leaves out a portion. This repertoire shows about 40,000 clones, about 80% found once; its top ten account for around 40%. Sequenced material: peripheral blood. Source of these receptors: a man at least 80 years old with active or convalescent COVID-19.

V is TRBV19 and J is TRBJ2-1; TRBD1 might be the D (5 bases). V was cut by 7 bases and J by 2 bases, with 12 bases left in between. The CDR3 runs to 14 residues. CDR1 and CDR2 (germline): LNHDA, SQIVND (reference sequence). Written as DNA, the CDR3 is TGTGCCAGTACGAACCAGGGAACCTACAATGAGCAGTTCTTC. Encoded protein: CASTNQGTYNEQFF.

The V call is TRBV6-5, the J call TRBJ1-1; D gene uncertain. Germline V gene lookup returns CDR1 MNHEY and CDR2 SVGAGI. This CDR3 has 13 amino acids. V gave up 2 bases and J gave up 4 bases, with 8 bases separating them. The CDR3 here is CASSYTVGTEAFF. The CDR3 DNA follows: TGTGCCAGCAGTTACACAGTGGGCACTGAAGCTTTCTTT.